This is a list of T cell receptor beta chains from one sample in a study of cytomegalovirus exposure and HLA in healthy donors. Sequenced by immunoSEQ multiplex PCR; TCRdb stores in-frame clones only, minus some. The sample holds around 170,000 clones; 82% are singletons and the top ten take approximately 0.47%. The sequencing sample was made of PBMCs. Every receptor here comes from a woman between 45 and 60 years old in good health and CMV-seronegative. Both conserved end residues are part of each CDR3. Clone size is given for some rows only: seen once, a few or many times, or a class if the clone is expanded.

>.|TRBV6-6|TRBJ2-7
CATATGQGRYEQYF
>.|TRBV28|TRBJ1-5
CASSLRGNSNQPQHF
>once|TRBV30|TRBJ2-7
CAWSGQGNREQYF
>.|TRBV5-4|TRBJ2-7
CASSLAPGTSGKGYEQYF
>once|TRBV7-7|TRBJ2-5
CASSPMPGLTQETQYF
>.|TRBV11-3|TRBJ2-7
CASSLLAGDGEQYF
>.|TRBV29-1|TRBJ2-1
CSVVGGRSYNEQFF
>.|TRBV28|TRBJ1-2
CASSLRNYGYTF
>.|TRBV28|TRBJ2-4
CASSFGSGTNIQYF
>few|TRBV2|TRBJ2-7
CASSTSGFYEQYF
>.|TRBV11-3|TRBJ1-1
CASSSRQDTEAFF
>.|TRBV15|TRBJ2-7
CATSRAPDNYEQYF
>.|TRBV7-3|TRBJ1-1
CASSFGGNTEAFF
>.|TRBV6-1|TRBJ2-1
CASRLGPAGLNEQFF
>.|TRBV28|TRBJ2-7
CASSLPSSYEQYF
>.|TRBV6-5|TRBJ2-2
CASTPGARDTGELFF
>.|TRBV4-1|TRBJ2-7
CASRGTFRLAGYEQYF
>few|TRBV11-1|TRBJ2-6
CASSSVFRGLSSGANVLTF
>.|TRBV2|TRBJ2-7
CASSADRWQYF
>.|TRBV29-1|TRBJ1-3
CSADGSSGNTIYF
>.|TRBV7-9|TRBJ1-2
CASSRTTGVNYGYTF
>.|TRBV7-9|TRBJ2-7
CASSPRTSGTLYEQYF